Listed below are T cell receptor beta chains from one sample, sequenced in a study of molecular identifiers for immune sequencing clone quantification. Using its own MiXCR run on the PCR reads, TCRdb lists one record per CDR3 protein. Counted here are around 470,000 distinct CDR3 sequences, around 21% occurring once; the ten biggest clones make up around 0.84%. The sequencing sample was made of naive CD8+ T cells from blood, with Jurkat cell RNA spiked in. These receptor sequences come from a human donor in good health. Some libraries in this study had Jurkat cell RNA spiked in. Each CDR3 is given with its conserved first and last residue. D genes are given only for firm matches. Rows may omit the clone size; those that give it use once, few, many or a size class.

size: NA; V: TRBV14; D: NA; J: TRBJ2-7; CDR3: CASSQRTDYEQYF; DNA: TGTGCCAGCAGCCAAAGGACAGACTACGAGCAGTACTTC
size: NA; V: TRBV2; D: NA; J: TRBJ1-1; CDR3: CASSEVGQCMNTEAFF; DNA: TGTGCCAGCAGTGAGGTCGGGCAGTGCATGAACACTGAAGCTTTCTTT
size: many; V: TRBV4-3; D: NA; J: TRBJ2-7; CDR3: CASSHDLSSYEQYF; DNA: TGCGCCAGCAGCCACGACCTGAGCTCCTACGAGCAGTACTTC
size: NA; V: TRBV3-1; D: TRBD2; J: TRBJ2-3; CDR3: CASSQEPLAGGLTSTDTRYF; DNA: TGTGCCAGCAGCCAAGAGCCCCTGGCGGGAGGTCTAACTAGCACAGATACGCGGTATTTT
size: NA; V: TRBV7-3; D: TRBD1; J: TRBJ2-1; CDR3: CASSLMGTGYNEQFF; DNA: TGTGCCAGCAGCTTAATGGGGACAGGGTATAATGAGCAGTTCTTC
size: NA; V: TRBV9; D: TRBD1; J: TRBJ2-5; CDR3: CASSPGQSFGETQYF; DNA: TGTGCCAGCAGCCCGGGACAGTCTTTCGGGGAGACCCAGTACTTC
size: NA; V: TRBV19; D: NA; J: TRBJ2-7; CDR3: CASSISTLGQRGAFYEQYF; DNA: TGTGCCAGTAGTATATCGACGCTCGGACAGAGGGGTGCTTTCTACGAGCAGTACTTC
size: many; V: TRBV20-1; D: NA; J: TRBJ2-3; CDR3: CSARDIRGGTDTQYF; DNA: TGCAGTGCTAGAGATATAAGGGGAGGCACAGATACGCAGTATTTT
size: many; V: TRBV7-2; D: TRBD1; J: TRBJ1-1; CDR3: CASSMRGGGPEAFF; DNA: TGTGCCAGCAGTATGAGAGGGGGCGGTCCTGAAGCTTTCTTT
size: few; V: TRBV18; D: TRBD1; J: TRBJ2-4; CDR3: CASSPPDRGLNKNIQYF; DNA: TGTGCCAGCTCACCTCCCGACAGGGGGCTCAACAAAAACATTCAGTACTTC
size: many; V: TRBV6-5; D: NA; J: TRBJ2-5; CDR3: CASSRWANQETQYF; DNA: TGTGCCAGCAGTCGGTGGGCAAACCAAGAGACCCAGTACTTC
size: many; V: TRBV30; D: NA; J: TRBJ1-1; CDR3: CAWSVQAGVNTEAFF; DNA: TGTGCCTGGAGTGTACAGGCGGGGGTGAACACTGAAGCTTTCTTT
size: NA; V: TRBV11-2; D: TRBD2; J: TRBJ2-5; CDR3: CASSFRAGVGETQYF; DNA: TGTGCCAGCAGCTTCCGGGCGGGAGTGGGGGAGACCCAGTACTTC
size: many; V: TRBV5-6; D: NA; J: TRBJ2-7; CDR3: CASSFTGTSYEQYF; DNA: TGTGCCAGCAGCTTTACAGGGACCTCCTACGAGCAGTACTTC
size: few; V: TRBV7-9; D: NA; J: TRBJ2-7; CDR3: CASSPPNIYGQYF; DNA: TGTGCCAGCAGCCCCCCTAATATCTACGGGCAGTACTTC
size: few; V: TRBV7-9; D: TRBD2; J: TRBJ2-1; CDR3: CASRITSGSSYNEQFF; DNA: TGTGCCAGCAGAATAACTAGCGGGAGCTCCTACAATGAGCAGTTCTTC
size: few; V: TRBV12-3/TRBV12-4; D: NA; J: TRBJ2-1; CDR3: CASSSPGPPYNEQFF; DNA: TGTGCCAGCAGTTCCCCAGGGCCCCCTTACAATGAGCAGTTCTTC
size: few; V: TRBV4-3; D: NA; J: TRBJ1-4; CDR3: CASSQDRGVNEKLFF; DNA: TGCGCCAGCAGCCAAGATCGAGGTGTTAATGAAAAACTGTTTTTT
size: many; V: TRBV13; D: NA; J: TRBJ2-5; CDR3: CASSLNRRSQETQYF; DNA: TGTGCCAGCAGCTTAAACCGGAGGAGCCAAGAGACCCAGTACTTC
size: few; V: TRBV29-1; D: NA; J: TRBJ2-1; CDR3: CSVVRDTDNEQFF; DNA: TGCAGCGTTGTTCGGGACACTGACAATGAGCAGTTCTTC
size: many; V: TRBV7-9; D: TRBD1; J: TRBJ1-1; CDR3: CASSSRQGMNTEAFF; DNA: TGTGCCAGCAGCTCCAGACAGGGGATGAACACTGAAGCTTTCTTT
size: NA; V: TRBV12-5; D: TRBD1; J: TRBJ1-1; CDR3: CASGLPPGTGDTEAFF; DNA: TGTGCTAGTGGCCTTCCCCCCGGGACAGGGGACACTGAAGCTTTCTTT
size: many; V: TRBV7-2; D: NA; J: TRBJ2-3; CDR3: CASSLLRDRVAGGEDTQYF; DNA: TGTGCCAGCAGCCTACTCCGGGACAGGGTAGCGGGAGGCGAAGATACGCAGTATTTT
size: few; V: TRBV3-1; D: TRBD2; J: TRBJ2-7; CDR3: CASSQPSGRPHEQYF; DNA: TGTGCCAGCAGCCAACCTAGCGGGAGGCCCCACGAGCAGTACTTC
size: NA; V: TRBV30; D: NA; J: TRBJ1-1; CDR3: CAWSVGVGTEAFF; DNA: TGTGCCTGGAGTGTCGGAGTGGGGACTGAAGCTTTCTTT
size: NA; V: TRBV4-1; D: NA; J: TRBJ2-7; CDR3: CASSRQHKGVEQYF; DNA: TGCGCCAGCAGCCGCCAGCATAAAGGGGTCGAGCAGTACTTC
size: many; V: TRBV2; D: NA; J: TRBJ1-1; CDR3: CASNRQNTEAFF; DNA: TGTGCCAGTAATCGCCAGAACACTGAAGCTTTCTTT
size: few; V: TRBV2; D: NA; J: TRBJ1-1; CDR3: CALQWAQMNTETFF; DNA: TGTGCCCTCCAATGGGCACAGATGAACACTGAAACTTTCTTT
size: many; V: TRBV29-1; D: NA; J: TRBJ2-7; CDR3: CSVERDNSYEQYF; DNA: TGCAGCGTAGAGAGGGACAACTCCTACGAGCAGTACTTC
size: few; V: TRBV13; D: TRBD1; J: TRBJ2-5; CDR3: CASSSYRDRGTQYF; DNA: TGTGCCAGCAGCTCATACCGGGACAGGGGGACCCAGTACTTC
size: few; V: TRBV4-3; D: NA; J: TRBJ2-2; CDR3: CASSQQSGVGTGELFF; DNA: TGCGCCAGCAGCCAACAGTCGGGTGTGGGCACCGGGGAGCTGTTTTTT
size: NA; V: TRBV7-3; D: TRBD2; J: TRBJ2-3; CDR3: CASSLGLAVSTDTQYF; DNA: TGTGCCAGCAGCTTAGGCCTAGCGGTGAGCACAGATACGCAGTATTTT
size: many; V: TRBV27; D: NA; J: TRBJ1-5; CDR3: CASSLAPYSNQPQHF; DNA: TGTGCCAGCAGTTTGGCCCCTTATAGCAATCAGCCCCAGCATTTT
size: few; V: TRBV4-1; D: NA; J: TRBJ1-1; CDR3: CASSQLARNTEAFF; DNA: TGCGCCAGCAGCCAATTAGCCAGGAACACTGAAGCTTTCTTT
size: NA; V: TRBV2; D: TRBD1; J: TRBJ2-5; CDR3: CASSWTGDEGETQYF; DNA: TGTGCCAGCAGTTGGACAGGGGATGAGGGAGAGACCCAGTACTTC
size: many; V: TRBV4-1; D: NA; J: TRBJ1-5; CDR3: CASSQEIGSRDQPQHF; DNA: TGCGCCAGCAGCCAAGAGATTGGGTCAAGAGATCAGCCCCAGCATTTT
size: many; V: TRBV24-1; D: NA; J: TRBJ2-7; CDR3: CATSDLGEQYF; DNA: TGTGCCACCAGTGATTTGGGCGAGCAGTACTTC